These 29 T cell receptor beta chains originate from one sample sequenced in a study of blood T cell repertoires in COVID-19. Here immunoSEQ multiplex PCR was the method, and the copy in TCRdb shows in-frame clones only, minus some. The sample carries tens of thousands of clones, just under 90% recorded once. The specimen sequenced was peripheral blood. The receptor set was obtained from an older woman with COVID-19, enrolled during active disease.

The J gene is TRBJ2-7, the V gene TRBV5-1; 7 bases are a match to TRBD1. Looked up from germline, CDR1 is SGHRS and CDR2 is YFSETQ. Losses at the gene ends were 0 bases for V and 3 bases for J; bases not matched to a gene: 6. There are 15 residues in the CDR3. The CDR3 spells CASSLAGTDLYEQYF. The CDR3, as DNA: TGCGCCAGCAGCTTGGCCGGGACAGACCTCTACGAGCAGTACTTC.

The chain uses TRBV30 and TRBJ2-1, with D tentatively TRBD2 (5 bases). This CDR3 comprises 15 residues. Looked up from germline, CDR1 is GTSNPN and CDR2 is SVGIG (reference sequence). V was clipped by 8 bases and J by 0 bases, with 17 bases between them. The CDR3 sequence is CAGGRGGVSYNEQFF. CDR3 coding DNA: TGTGCCGGAGGTCGGGGTGGGGTCTCCTACAATGAGCAGTTCTTC.

The chain carries TRBV11-3 and TRBJ1-1, with D tentatively TRBD1 (6 bases). Germline V gene sequence: CDR1 SGHNT, CDR2 YENEEA. The CDR3 has 14 residues. Trimming took 3 bases from V and 0 from J, leaving 8 bases between them. This CDR3 reads CASSFQGLNTEAFF. The CDR3 DNA sequence: TGTGCCAGCAGCTTTCAGGGGCTGAACACTGAAGCTTTCTTT.

This sequence joins TRBV5-1 and TRBJ2-2, with 8 bases identical to TRBD2. This CDR3 has 17 amino acids. CDR1 and CDR2 (germline): SGHRS, YFSETQ. The V gene end was trimmed by 0 bases and the J gene end by 0 bases; junction bases not matched to a gene: 4. CDR3 sequence (DNA): TGCGCCAGCAGCTTGGCCGGCGGGAGGACGAACACCGGGGAGCTGTTTTTT. It is translated as CASSLAGGRTNTGELFF.

This chain links TRBV19 with TRBJ2-2; 7 nucleotides align to TRBD1. CDR3 size: 13 residues. V gave up 10 bases and J gave up 8 bases; unmatched junction bases: 10. CDR1 is LNHDA, CDR2 SQIVND, per germline (reference sequence). The CDR3 DNA reads as TGTGCCACCAGGGACAGCGGCCTAGGGGAGCTGTTTTTT. Translated: CATRDSGLGELFF.

In DNA form, the CDR3 reads TGTGCCAGCAGAGGGACTGCCTGGGGGAATGAGCAGTTCTTC. It codes for CASRGTAWGNEQFF. The chain is built from TRBV25-1 and TRBJ2-1; possibly TRBD2 for D (6 bases). The V gene lost 6 bases and the J gene lost 7 bases, with 16 bases spanning the gap. The germline V gene encodes CDR1 MGHDK and CDR2 SYGVNS. This CDR3 is built from 14 residues.

The chain uses TRBV12-3 or TRBV12-4 and TRBJ1-1, with D uncertain. Trimming removed 5 bases at V and 11 bases at J, with 12 bases between. CDR3 length equals 11 residues. The CDR3 protein is CASSPQREAFF. CDR3 bases: TGTGCCAGCAGTCCCCAGAGGGAGGCTTTCTTT.

Comment on this clone: The junction departs from germline at one end; a sequencing error may be responsible. The chain is built from TRBV7-7 and TRBJ2-5, with 7 bases lining up with TRBD1. The CDR3 runs to 16 residues. Germline V gives CDR1 SSHAT, CDR2 FNYEAQ (reference sequence). The CDR3 DNA sequence: TGTGCTAGCAGCTTAAGACAGGGCGGAATCCAAGAGACCCAGTACTTC. This codes for CASSLRQGGIQETQYF.

The chain carries TRBV6-5 and TRBJ1-5; TRBD1 matches at 7 bases. Looked up from germline, CDR1 is MNHEY and CDR2 is SVGAGI. Unmatched junction bases numbered 11, after V lost 6 bases and J lost 6 bases. This CDR3 comprises 15 residues. DNA of the CDR3: TGTGCCAGCAGGAACTCAGGGGGTCCGGGTCAGCCCCAGCATTTT. It is translated as CASRNSGGPGQPQHF.

V gene TRBV6-5 combines with J gene TRBJ2-2; D is unclear. V lost 8 bases to trimming and J lost 4 bases, with 14 bases between them. Germline assignment: CDR1 MNHEY and CDR2 SVGAGI. This CDR3 region has 14 residues. The CDR3 DNA follows: TGTGCCAGCGGAAAGGAGTCGGTCACCGGGGAGCTGTTTTTT. Residues: CASGKESVTGELFF.

The chain couples TRBV19 to TRBJ2-7, with TRBD1 matching 12 bases. The CDR3 has 18 amino acids. Per the germline V gene, CDR1 is LNHDA and CDR2 is SQIVND (reference sequence). V lost 4 bases and J lost 3; bases outside the gene matches: 13. CDR3 loop: CASSKAWDRGREDYEQYF. The CDR3 coding sequence is TGTGCCAGTAGTAAAGCATGGGACAGGGGGCGCGAAGACTACGAGCAGTACTTC.

The chain has TRBV5-8 and TRBJ2-5; TRBD1 matches at 7 bases. J lost 1 base, V lost 2 bases, and 11 bases had no gene match. CDR3 length: 17 residues. The germline CDR1 and CDR2 sequences are SGHTS and YDEGEE. The CDR3: CASSLITIWDSQETQYF. CDR3 nucleotides: TGTGCCAGCAGCTTAATCACAATTTGGGACAGCCAAGAGACCCAGTACTTC.

V gene TRBV2 combines with J gene TRBJ2-5; D ambiguous. CDR1 is SNHLY, CDR2 FYNNEI, per germline. Trimming removed 3 bases at V and 5 bases at J, with 13 bases between. CDR3 length: 14 residues. The CDR3 spells CASSDQASSETQYF. Here the CDR3 DNA reads TGTGCCAGCAGTGACCAAGCTAGTTCCGAGACCCAGTACTTC.

This clone appeared a single time. The chain combines TRBV7-9 with TRBJ2-3; TRBD1 aligns across 8 bases. The CDR3 loop spans 12 amino acids. The V and J ends lost 4 bases and 9 bases, in that order; junction bases with no gene match: 3. Germline CDR1 SEHNR, CDR2 FQNEAQ (reference sequence). CDR3 amino acids: CASSSGQGTQYF. The CDR3 DNA reads as TGTGCCAGCAGCTCCGGACAGGGCACGCAGTATTTT. The full variable domain, its missing parts supplied by reference TRBV7-9 and TRBJ2-3, is DTGVSQNPRHKITKRGQNVTFRCDPISEHNRLYWYRQTLGQGPEFLTYFQNEAQLEKSRLLSDRFSAERPKGSFSTLEIQRTEQGDSAMYLCASSSGQGTQYFGPGTRLTVL.

The chain couples TRBV28 to TRBJ2-7; 7 nucleotides match TRBD1. This CDR3 comprises 12 residues. V was clipped by 2 bases and J by 12 bases; unmatched bases: 7. Germline CDR1 and CDR2: MDHEN and SYDVKM. CDR3 in DNA: TGTGCCAGCAGTTTAACGACAGGGCAGAGGTACTTC. It translates to CASSLTTGQRYF.

The genes are TRBV2 and TRBJ1-1; D unclear. CDR1 and CDR2 (germline): SNHLY, FYNNEI. The ends were cut back, 5 bases at V and 4 bases at J, with 14 bases in the middle. The CDR3 covers 14 residues. The CDR3 reads CASSKTPPGTEAFF. As DNA, the CDR3 is TGTGCCAGCAGTAAAACACCTCCGGGCACTGAAGCTTTCTTT.

The chain couples TRBV2 to TRBJ2-2; a weak D match, TRBD1 (6 bases). Germline CDR1 and CDR2: SNHLY and FYNNEI. The CDR3 length is 14 residues. Trimming stripped 7 bases from V and 3 bases from J, with 12 bases between. The CDR3 DNA is TGTGCCAGCACCCGGGACACCTACACCGGGGAGCTGTTTTTT. Protein: CASTRDTYTGELFF.

J is TRBJ2-1 and V is TRBV6-5, with TRBD1 as a possible D gene (5 bases). Trimming cost V 5 bases and J 5 bases, with 13 bases left between them. The CDR3 extends over 14 amino acids. CDR1 and CDR2 (germline): MNHEY, SVGAGI. The CDR3 sequence: CASSRRQKNNEQFF. The CDR3 coding sequence is TGTGCCAGCAGTCGCCGACAGAAAAACAATGAGCAGTTCTTC.

The genes are TRBV10-3 and TRBJ2-1, with D uncertain. The V end lost 4 bases, the J end lost 0 bases, and 7 bases lay between the germline ends. The CDR3 loop spans 14 amino acids. Germline V gene sequence: CDR1 ENHRY, CDR2 SYGVKD. CDR3 loop: CAISVSSSYNEQFF. The CDR3, as DNA: TGTGCCATCAGTGTTAGTAGCTCCTACAATGAGCAGTTCTTC.

This chain connects TRBV19 to TRBJ2-5, with TRBD1 as a possible D gene (5 bases). The CDR3 totals 17 residues. In germline, CDR1 is LNHDA, CDR2 SQIVND (reference sequence). Trimming took off 3 bases at V and 5 bases at J, with 22 bases between the two ends. Here the CDR3 reads CASSILGQGRVGETQYF. CDR3 nucleotides: TGTGCCAGTAGTATCTTAGGGCAGGGCCGGGTGGGTGAGACCCAGTACTTC.

The V gene is TRBV11-3, the J gene TRBJ2-7, with D possibly TRBD2 on 6 matching bases. This CDR3 spans 17 amino acids. Trimming took 0 bases from V and 0 from J, leaving 15 bases between them. CDR1 and CDR2 (germline): SGHNT, YENEEA. The CDR3 sequence: CASSLDSLGGNSYEQYF. The CDR3 nucleotides read TGTGCCAGCAGCTTAGATTCCCTTGGCGGGAACTCCTACGAGCAGTACTTC.

The chain employs TRBV4-1 and TRBJ1-4; a possible D gene is TRBD1 (6 bases). Deletions cut 4 bases from V and 12 bases from J, with 18 bases between. There are 14 residues in the CDR3. Germline V CDR1 and CDR2: MGHRA, YSYEKL. The CDR3 bases are TGCGCCAGCAGCCCGAGGGACCTCGAGGGGGAACTGTTTTTT. As protein: CASSPRDLEGELFF.

The chain couples TRBV28 to TRBJ1-2; 7 positions agree with TRBD1. The CDR3 consists of 15 residues. Germline CDR1 and CDR2: MDHEN and SYDVKM. Unmatched junction bases numbered 8, after V lost 3 bases and J lost 4 bases. CDR3 sequence reads: CASSLSQGNAYGYTF. CDR3 sequence (DNA): TGTGCCAGCAGTTTGTCACAGGGGAATGCCTATGGCTACACCTTC.

The rearrangement links TRBV7-9 to TRBJ1-1, with D perhaps TRBD1 (6 bases). The germline CDR1 and CDR2 sequences are SEHNR and FQNEAQ (reference sequence). Trimming pared 4 bases from V and 0 bases from J, leaving 15 bases between. The CDR3 runs to 16 residues. CDR3: CASSSSGTTMNTEAFF. The CDR3 region has the DNA TGTGCCAGCAGCTCATCCGGGACAACCATGAACACTGAAGCTTTCTTT.

This clone showed up just once. The chain combines TRBV2 with TRBJ1-4; the D is unclear. The CDR3 has 13 amino acids. V lost 4 bases to trimming and J lost 0 bases, with 3 bases between them. From germline, CDR1 is SNHLY and CDR2 FYNNEI. The CDR3 is CASSVATNEKLFF. For the CDR3, the DNA is TGTGCCAGCAGTGTCGCAACTAATGAAAAACTGTTTTTT.

The J gene is TRBJ1-1, the V gene TRBV9, with 11 bases identical to TRBD1. This CDR3 has 16 amino acids. J lost 1 base, V lost 4 bases, and 6 bases had no gene match. CDR1 is SGDLS and CDR2 is YYNGEE in the germline V gene. The CDR3 protein is CASSPRTGGANTEAFF. Written as DNA, the CDR3 is TGTGCCAGCAGCCCCCGGACAGGGGGCGCGAACACTGAAGCTTTCTTT.

This clone was observed a handful of times. The rearrangement joins TRBV4-2 to TRBJ2-7; TRBD2 agrees at 12 bases. This CDR3 comprises 17 residues. Germline V gives CDR1 LGHNA, CDR2 YNFKEQ. V trimming: 4 bases; J trimming: 4 bases; junction bases outside the gene matches: 11. CDR3 sequence reads: CASSPQTGLAGMYEQYF. In nucleotides, the CDR3 is TGTGCCAGCAGCCCCCAGACCGGACTAGCGGGAATGTACGAGCAGTACTTC.

This chain connects TRBV6-5 to TRBJ2-7; 9 positions agree with TRBD1. After removal of 6 bases from V and 3 bases from J, the junction contained 9 bases not matched to a gene. The germline gives CDR1 MNHEY, CDR2 SVGAGI. The CDR3 is 15 residues long. In DNA, the CDR3 is TGTGCCAGCAGAAGAACGACAGGGGGACGCTACGAGCAGTACTTC. Protein: CASRRTTGGRYEQYF.

In its sample, this clone was seen once. The chain combines TRBV27 with TRBJ1-5; the D gene is possibly TRBD1 (5 bases). This CDR3 has 15 residues. Per germline, CDR1 MNHEY and CDR2 SMNVEV (reference sequence). The V end was cut by 4 bases, the J end by 2 bases, with 12 bases between. The CDR3 DNA sequence: TGTGCCAGCAGTTATAGGGGTCGCGGCAATCAGCCCCAGCATTTT. Its translation is CASSYRGRGNQPQHF.